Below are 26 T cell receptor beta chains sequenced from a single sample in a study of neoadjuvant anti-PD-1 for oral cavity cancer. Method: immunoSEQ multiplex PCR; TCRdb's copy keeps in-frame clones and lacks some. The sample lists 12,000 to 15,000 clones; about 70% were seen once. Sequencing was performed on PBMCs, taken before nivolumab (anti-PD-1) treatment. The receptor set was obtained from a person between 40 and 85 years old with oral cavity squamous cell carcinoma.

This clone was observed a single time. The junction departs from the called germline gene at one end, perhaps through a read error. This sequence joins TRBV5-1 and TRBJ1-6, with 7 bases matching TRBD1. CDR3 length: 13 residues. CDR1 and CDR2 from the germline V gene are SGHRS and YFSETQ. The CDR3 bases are TGTGCCAGCAGCTTGACAGGGATTTCACCCCTCCACTTT. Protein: CASSLTGISPLHF.

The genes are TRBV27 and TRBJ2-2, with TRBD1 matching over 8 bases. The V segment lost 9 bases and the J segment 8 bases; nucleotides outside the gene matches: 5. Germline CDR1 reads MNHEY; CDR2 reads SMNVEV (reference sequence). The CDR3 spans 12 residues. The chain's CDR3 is CASHRGSGELFF. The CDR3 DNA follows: TGTGCCAGTCACAGGGGGTCAGGGGAGCTGTTTTTT.

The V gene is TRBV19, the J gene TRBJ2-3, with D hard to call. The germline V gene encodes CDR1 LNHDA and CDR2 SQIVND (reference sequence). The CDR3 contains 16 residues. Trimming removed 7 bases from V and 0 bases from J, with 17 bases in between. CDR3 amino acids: CASISTDLTSTDTQYF. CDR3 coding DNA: TGTGCCAGTATTTCGACGGACCTTACTAGCACAGATACGCAGTATTTT.

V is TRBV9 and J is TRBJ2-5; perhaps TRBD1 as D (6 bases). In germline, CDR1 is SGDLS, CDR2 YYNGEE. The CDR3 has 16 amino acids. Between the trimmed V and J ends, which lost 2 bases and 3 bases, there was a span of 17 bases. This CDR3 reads CASSVTPRGGEETQYF. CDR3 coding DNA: TGTGCCAGCAGCGTCACCCCCAGGGGTGGGGAAGAGACCCAGTACTTC.

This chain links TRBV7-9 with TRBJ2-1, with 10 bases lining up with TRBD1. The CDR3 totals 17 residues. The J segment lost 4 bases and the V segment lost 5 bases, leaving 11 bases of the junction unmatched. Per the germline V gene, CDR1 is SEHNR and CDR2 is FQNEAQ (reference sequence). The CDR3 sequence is CASSPRPSGQGYNEQFF. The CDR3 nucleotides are TGTGCCAGCAGCCCTAGGCCTTCGGGACAGGGGTACAATGAGCAGTTCTTC.

The CDR3 loop reads CASRNTVLKNIQYF. The CDR3 nucleotides read TGTGCCAGCAGAAATACGGTCCTCAAAAACATTCAGTACTTC. This chain uses TRBV2 with TRBJ2-4; no clear D gene. From germline, CDR1 is SNHLY and CDR2 FYNNEI. The CDR3 is 14 residues long. The V and J ends lost 6 bases and 3 bases respectively, with 12 bases between them.

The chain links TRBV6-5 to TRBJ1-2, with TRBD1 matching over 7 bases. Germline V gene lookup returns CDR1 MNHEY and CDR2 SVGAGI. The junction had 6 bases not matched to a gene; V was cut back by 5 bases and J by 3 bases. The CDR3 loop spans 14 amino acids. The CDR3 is CASSLTGLDYGYTF. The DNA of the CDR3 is TGTGCCAGCAGTCTGACAGGGTTGGACTATGGCTACACCTTC.

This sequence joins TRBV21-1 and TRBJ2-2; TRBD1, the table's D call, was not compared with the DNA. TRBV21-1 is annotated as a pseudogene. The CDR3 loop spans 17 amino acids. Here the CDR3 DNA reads TGTGCCAGCAGCAAAGCCAATATGCAGGGGGGCACCGGGGAGCTGTTTTTT. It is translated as CASSKANMQGGTGELFF.

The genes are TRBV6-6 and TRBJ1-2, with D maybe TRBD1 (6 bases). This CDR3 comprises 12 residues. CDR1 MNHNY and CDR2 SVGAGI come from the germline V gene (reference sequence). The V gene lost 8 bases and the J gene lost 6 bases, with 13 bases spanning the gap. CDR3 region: CASGYRDDGYTF. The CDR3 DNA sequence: TGTGCCAGCGGGTACAGGGACGATGGCTACACCTTC.

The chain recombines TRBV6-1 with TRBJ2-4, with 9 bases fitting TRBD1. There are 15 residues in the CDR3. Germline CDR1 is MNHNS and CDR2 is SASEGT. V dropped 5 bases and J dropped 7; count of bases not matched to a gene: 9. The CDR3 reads CASSPWTGERNIQYF. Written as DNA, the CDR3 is TGTGCCAGCAGTCCGTGGACAGGGGAGAGGAACATTCAGTACTTC.

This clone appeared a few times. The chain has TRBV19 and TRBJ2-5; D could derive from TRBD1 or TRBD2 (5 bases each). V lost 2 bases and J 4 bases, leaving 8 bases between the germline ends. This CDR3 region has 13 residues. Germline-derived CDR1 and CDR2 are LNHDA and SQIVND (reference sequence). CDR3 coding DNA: TGTGCCAGTAGTATATATGGGGGAGAGACCCAGTACTTC. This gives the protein CASSIYGGETQYF.

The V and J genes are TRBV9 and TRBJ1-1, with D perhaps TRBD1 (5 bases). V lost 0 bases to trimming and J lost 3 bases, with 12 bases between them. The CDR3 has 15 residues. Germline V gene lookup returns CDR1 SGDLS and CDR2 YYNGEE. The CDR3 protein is CASSVGRGEDTEAFF. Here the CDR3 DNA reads TGTGCCAGCAGCGTAGGACGGGGGGAGGACACTGAAGCTTTCTTT.

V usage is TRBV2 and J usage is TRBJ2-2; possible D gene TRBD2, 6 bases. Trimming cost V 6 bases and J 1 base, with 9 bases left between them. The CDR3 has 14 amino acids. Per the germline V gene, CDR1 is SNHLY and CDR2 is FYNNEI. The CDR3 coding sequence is TGTGCCAGCAGCACCGGGAGGAACACCGGGGAGCTGTTTTTT. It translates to CASSTGRNTGELFF.

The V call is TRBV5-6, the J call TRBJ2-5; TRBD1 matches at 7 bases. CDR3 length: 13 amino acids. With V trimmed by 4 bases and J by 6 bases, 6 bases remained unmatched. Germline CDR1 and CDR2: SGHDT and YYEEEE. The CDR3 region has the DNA TGTGCCAGCAGCGGCACAGGGGCCAAGACCCAGTACTTC. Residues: CASSGTGAKTQYF.

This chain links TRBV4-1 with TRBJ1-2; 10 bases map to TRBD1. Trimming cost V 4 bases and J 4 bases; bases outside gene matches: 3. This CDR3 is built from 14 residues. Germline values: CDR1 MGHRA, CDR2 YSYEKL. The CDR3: CASSPGQGGYGYTF. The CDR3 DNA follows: TGCGCCAGCAGCCCAGGACAGGGGGGCTATGGCTACACCTTC.

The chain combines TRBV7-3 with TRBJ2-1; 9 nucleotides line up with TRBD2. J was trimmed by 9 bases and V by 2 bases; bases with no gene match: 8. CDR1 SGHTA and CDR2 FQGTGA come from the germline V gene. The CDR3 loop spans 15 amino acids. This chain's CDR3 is CASSLSSGTYGEQFF. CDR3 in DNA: TGTGCCAGCAGCTTATCTAGCGGGACGTATGGTGAGCAGTTCTTC.

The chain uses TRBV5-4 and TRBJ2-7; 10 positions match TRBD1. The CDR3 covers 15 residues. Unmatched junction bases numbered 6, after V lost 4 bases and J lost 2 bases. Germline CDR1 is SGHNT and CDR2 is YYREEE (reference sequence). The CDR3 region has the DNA TGTGCCAGCAGCGCAAGGGGACAGGGGACCTACGAGCAGTACTTC. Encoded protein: CASSARGQGTYEQYF. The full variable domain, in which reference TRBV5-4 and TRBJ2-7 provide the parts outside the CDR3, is ETGVTQSPTHLIKTRGQQVTLRCSSQSGHNTVSWYQQALGQGPQFIFQYYREEENGRGNFPPRFSGLQFPNYSSELNVNALELDDSALYLCASSARGQGTYEQYFGPGTRLTVT.

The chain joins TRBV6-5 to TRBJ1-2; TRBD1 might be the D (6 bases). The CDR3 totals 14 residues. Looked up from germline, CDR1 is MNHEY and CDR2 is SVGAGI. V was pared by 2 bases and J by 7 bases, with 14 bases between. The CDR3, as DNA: TGTGCCAGCAGTTACCAAACAGGGTGGGGTGGCTACACCTTC. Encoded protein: CASSYQTGWGGYTF.

CDR3 in DNA: TGCAGCGTTGTCACAGGGGTTTCTCAAGAGACCCAGTACTTC. Protein: CSVVTGVSQETQYF. The chain combines TRBV29-1 with TRBJ2-5, with 7 nucleotides matching TRBD1. CDR1 is SQVTM, CDR2 ANQGSEA, per germline. The CDR3 runs 14 residues. V gave up 4 bases and J gave up 2 bases; unmatched junction bases: 7.

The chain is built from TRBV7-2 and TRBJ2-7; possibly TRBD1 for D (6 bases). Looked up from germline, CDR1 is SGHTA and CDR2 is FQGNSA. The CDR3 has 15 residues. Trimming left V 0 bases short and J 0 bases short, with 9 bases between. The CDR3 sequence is CASSLAGGSSYEQYF. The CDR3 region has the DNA TGTGCCAGCAGCTTAGCAGGGGGATCCTCCTACGAGCAGTACTTC. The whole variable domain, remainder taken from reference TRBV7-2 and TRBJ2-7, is GAGVSQSPSNKVTEKGKDVELRCDPISGHTALYWYRQSLGQGLEFLIYFQGNSAPDKSGLPSDRFSAERTGGSVSTLTIQRTQQEDSAVYLCASSLAGGSSYEQYFGPGTRLTVT.

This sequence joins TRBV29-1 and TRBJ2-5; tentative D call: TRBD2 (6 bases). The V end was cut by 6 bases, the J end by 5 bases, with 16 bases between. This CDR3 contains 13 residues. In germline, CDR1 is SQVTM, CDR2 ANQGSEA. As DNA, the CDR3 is TGCAGCGTGTGGACCGGGAGTAGGGAGACCCAGTACTTC. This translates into CSVWTGSRETQYF.

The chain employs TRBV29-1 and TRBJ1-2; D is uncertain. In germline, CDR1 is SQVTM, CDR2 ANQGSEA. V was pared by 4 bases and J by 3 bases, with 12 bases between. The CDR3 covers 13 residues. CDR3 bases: TGCAGCGTTGTATCGTCGGCAGACTATGGCTACACCTTC. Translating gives CSVVSSADYGYTF. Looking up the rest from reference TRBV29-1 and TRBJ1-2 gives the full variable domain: SAVISQKPSRDICQRGTSLTIQCQVDSQVTMMFWYRQQPGQSLTLIATANQGSEATYESGFVIDKFPISRPNLTFSTLTVSNMSPEDSSIYLCSVVSSADYGYTFGSGTRLTVV.

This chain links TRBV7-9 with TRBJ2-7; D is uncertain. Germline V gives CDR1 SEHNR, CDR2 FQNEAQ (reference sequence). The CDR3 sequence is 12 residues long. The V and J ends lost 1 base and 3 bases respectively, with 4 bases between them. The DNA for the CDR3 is TGTGCCAGCAGCTTAGGTAGCTACGAGCAGTACTTC. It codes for CASSLGSYEQYF.

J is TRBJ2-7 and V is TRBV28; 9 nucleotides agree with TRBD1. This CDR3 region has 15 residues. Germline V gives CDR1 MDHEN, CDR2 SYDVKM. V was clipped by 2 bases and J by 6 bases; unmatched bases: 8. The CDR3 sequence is CASSLAGQGRFEQYF. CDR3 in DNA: TGTGCCAGCAGTTTAGCGGGACAGGGACGTTTCGAGCAGTACTTC.

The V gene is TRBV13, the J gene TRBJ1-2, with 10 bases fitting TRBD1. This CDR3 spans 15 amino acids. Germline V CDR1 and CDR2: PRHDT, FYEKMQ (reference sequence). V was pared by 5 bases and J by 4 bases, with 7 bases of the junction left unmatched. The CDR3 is CASSHGTGASYGYTF. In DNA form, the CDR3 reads TGTGCCAGCAGCCACGGGACAGGGGCTTCCTATGGCTACACCTTC. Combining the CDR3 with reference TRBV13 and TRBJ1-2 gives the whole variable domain AAGVIQSPRHLIKEKRETATLKCYPIPRHDTVYWYQQGPGQDPQFLISFYEKMQSDKGSIPDRFSAQQFSDYHSELNMSSLELGDSALYFCASSHGTGASYGYTFGSGTRLTVV.

The CDR3 DNA reads TGTGCCTGGAGTGACAGGGGGTACGTAGATGGCTACACCTTC. Encoded protein: CAWSDRGYVDGYTF. The J gene is TRBJ1-2, the V gene TRBV30; 8 nucleotides match TRBD1. The germline V gene has CDR1 GTSNPN and CDR2 SVGIG (reference sequence). Losses at the gene ends were 1 base for V and 6 bases for J; bases not matched to a gene: 7. This CDR3 has 14 amino acids.